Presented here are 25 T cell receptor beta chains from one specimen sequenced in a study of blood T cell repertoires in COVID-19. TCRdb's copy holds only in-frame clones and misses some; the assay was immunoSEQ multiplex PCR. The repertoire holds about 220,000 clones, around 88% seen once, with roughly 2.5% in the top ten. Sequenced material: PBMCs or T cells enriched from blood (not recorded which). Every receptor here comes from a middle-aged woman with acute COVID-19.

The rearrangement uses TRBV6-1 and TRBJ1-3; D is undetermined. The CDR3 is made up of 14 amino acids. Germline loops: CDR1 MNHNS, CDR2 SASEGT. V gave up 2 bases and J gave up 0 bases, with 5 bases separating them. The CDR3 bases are TGTGCCAGCAGTGAACACAGCTCTGGAAACACCATATATTTT. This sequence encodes CASSEHSSGNTIYF.

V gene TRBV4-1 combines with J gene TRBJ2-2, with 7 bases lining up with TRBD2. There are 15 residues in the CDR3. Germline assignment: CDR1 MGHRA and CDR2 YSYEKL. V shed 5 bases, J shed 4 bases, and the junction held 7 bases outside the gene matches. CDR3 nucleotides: TGCGCCAGCAGCGGCAAGCGGGGCCTCACCGGGGAGCTGTTTTTT. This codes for CASSGKRGLTGELFF.

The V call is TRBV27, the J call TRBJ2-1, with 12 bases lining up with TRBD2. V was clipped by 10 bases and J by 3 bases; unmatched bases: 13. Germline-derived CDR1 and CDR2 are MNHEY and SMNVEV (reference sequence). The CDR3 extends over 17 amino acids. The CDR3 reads CATLGLAGKGGYNEQFF. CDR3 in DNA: TGTGCCACATTAGGACTAGCGGGGAAGGGGGGCTACAATGAGCAGTTCTTC.

CDR3 coding DNA: TGTGCCTGGAGGGGGCAGGCGGGGGGCGGAGAGACCCAGTACTTC. Its protein product is CAWRGQAGGGETQYF. The V gene is TRBV30, the J gene TRBJ2-5, with TRBD2 identical over 8 bases. This CDR3 is 15 amino acids long. From germline, CDR1 is GTSNPN and CDR2 SVGIG (reference sequence). V trimming: 3 bases; J trimming: 4 bases; junction bases outside the gene matches: 10.

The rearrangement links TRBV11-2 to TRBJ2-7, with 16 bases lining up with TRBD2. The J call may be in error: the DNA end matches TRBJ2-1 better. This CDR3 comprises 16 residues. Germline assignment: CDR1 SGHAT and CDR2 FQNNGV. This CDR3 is CASSLGLAGGYNEQFF. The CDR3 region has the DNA TGTGCCAGCAGCTTGGGACTAGCGGGAGGGTACAATGAGCAGTTCTTC.

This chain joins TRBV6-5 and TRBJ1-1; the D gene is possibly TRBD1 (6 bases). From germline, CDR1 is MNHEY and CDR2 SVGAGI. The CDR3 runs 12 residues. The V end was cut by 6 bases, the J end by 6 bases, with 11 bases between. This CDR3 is CASRGTQPEAFF. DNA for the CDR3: TGTGCCAGCAGGGGGACACAACCTGAAGCTTTCTTT.

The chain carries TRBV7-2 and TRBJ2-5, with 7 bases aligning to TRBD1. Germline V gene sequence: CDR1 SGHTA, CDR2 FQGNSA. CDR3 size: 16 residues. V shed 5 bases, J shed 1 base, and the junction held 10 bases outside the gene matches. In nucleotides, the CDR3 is TGTGCCAGCAGCGCCGGGACAGCTAAAACCCAAGAGACCCAGTACTTC. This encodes CASSAGTAKTQETQYF.

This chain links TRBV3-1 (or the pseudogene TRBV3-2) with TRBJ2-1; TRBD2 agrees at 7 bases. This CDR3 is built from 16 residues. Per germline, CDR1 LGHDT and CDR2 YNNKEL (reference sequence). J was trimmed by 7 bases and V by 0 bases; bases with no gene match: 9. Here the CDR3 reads CASSQDIGGSGNEQFF. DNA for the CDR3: TGTGCCAGCAGCCAAGATATCGGCGGGAGCGGTAATGAGCAGTTCTTC.

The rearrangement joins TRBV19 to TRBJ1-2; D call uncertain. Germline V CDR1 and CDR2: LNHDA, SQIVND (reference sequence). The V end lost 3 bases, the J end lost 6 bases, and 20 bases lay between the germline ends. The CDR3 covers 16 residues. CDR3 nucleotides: TGTGCCAGTAGTATGCCCCTTACCAGCGCGGCGGATGGCTACACCTTC. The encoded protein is CASSMPLTSAADGYTF.

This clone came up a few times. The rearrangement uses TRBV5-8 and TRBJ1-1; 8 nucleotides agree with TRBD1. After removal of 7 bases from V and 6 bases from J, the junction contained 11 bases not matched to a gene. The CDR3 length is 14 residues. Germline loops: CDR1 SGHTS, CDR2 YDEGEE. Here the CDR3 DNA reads TGTGCCAGCGGACAGGGTTTGGGGCAGTCTGAAGCTTTCTTT. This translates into CASGQGLGQSEAFF.

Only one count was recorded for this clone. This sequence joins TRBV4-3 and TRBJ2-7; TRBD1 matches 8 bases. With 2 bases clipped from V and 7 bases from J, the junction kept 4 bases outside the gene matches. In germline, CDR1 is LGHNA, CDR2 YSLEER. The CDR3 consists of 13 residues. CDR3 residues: CASSQIRDREQYF. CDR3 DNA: TGCGCCAGCAGCCAAATCCGGGACAGGGAGCAGTACTTC.

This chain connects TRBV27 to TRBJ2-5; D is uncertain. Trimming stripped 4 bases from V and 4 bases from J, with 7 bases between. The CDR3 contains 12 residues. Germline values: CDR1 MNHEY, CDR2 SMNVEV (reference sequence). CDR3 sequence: CASSWRGETQYF. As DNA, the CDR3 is TGTGCCAGCAGTTGGAGAGGAGAGACCCAGTACTTC.

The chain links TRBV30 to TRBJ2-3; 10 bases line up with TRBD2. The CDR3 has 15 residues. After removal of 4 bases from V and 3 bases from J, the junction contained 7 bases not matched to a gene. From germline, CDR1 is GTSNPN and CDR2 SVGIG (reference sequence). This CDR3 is CAWTSSGGITDTQYF. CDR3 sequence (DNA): TGTGCCTGGACCTCTAGCGGGGGTATAACAGATACGCAGTATTTT.

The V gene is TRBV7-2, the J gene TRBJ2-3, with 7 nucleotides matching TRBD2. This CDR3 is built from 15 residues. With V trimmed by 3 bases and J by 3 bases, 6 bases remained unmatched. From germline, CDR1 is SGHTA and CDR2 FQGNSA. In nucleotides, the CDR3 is TGTGCCAGCAGCTTGGCCCGGGGAGGGACAGATACGCAGTATTTT. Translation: CASSLARGGTDTQYF.

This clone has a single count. CDR3 in DNA: TGTGCCAGCAGCTTAGCGAGGCAGGGTGGAACTGAAGCTTTCTTT. As protein: CASSLARQGGTEAFF. This chain links TRBV7-2 with TRBJ1-1, with a tentative D call TRBD1 (5 bases). The ends were cut back, 0 bases at V and 5 bases at J, with 13 bases in the middle. The CDR3 is made up of 15 amino acids. The V gene's germline CDR1 is SGHTA and CDR2 FQGNSA.

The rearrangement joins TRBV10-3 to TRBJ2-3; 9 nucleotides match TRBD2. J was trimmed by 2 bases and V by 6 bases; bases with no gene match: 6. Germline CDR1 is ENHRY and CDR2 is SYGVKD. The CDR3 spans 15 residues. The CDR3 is CAISRLAEPTDTQYF. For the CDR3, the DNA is TGTGCCATCAGCAGACTAGCGGAGCCCACAGATACGCAGTATTTT.

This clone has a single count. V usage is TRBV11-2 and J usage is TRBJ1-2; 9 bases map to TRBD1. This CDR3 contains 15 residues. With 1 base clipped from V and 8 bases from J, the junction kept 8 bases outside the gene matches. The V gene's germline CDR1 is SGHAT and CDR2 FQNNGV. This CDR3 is CASSLGSGTGMGYTF. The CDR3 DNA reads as TGTGCCAGCAGCTTAGGATCCGGGACAGGGATGGGCTACACCTTC.

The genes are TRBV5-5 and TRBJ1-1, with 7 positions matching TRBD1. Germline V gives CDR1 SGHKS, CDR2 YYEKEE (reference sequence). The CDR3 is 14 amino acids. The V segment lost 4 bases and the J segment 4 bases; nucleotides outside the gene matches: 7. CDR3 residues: CASSPGQAGTEAFF. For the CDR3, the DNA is TGTGCCAGCAGCCCCGGACAGGCGGGCACTGAAGCTTTCTTT.

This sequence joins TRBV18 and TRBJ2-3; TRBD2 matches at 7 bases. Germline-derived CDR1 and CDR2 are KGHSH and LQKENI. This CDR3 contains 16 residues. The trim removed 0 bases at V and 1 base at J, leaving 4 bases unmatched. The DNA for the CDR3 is TGTGCCAGCTCACCACCGTCAGCGGGGCGCACAGATACGCAGTATTTT. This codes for CASSPPSAGRTDTQYF.

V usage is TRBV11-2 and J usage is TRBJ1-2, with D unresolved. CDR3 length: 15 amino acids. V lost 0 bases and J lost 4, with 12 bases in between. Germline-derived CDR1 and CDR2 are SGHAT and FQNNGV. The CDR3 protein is CASSLDAYQVYGYTF. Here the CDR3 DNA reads TGTGCCAGCAGCTTAGACGCTTACCAGGTCTATGGCTACACCTTC.

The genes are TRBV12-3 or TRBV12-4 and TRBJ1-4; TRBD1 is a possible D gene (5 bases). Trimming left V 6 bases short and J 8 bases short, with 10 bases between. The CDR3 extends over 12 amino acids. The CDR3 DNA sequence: TGTGCCAGCAGCTACGACAGCGAAAAACTGTTTTTT. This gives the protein CASSYDSEKLFF.

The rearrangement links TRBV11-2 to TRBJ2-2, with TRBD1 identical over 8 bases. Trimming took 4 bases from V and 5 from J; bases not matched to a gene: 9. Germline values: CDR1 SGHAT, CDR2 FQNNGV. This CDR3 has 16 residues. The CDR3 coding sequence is TGTGCCAGCAGCTCGGGGGACAGGAGGGGAACCGGGGAGCTGTTTTTT. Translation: CASSSGDRRGTGELFF.

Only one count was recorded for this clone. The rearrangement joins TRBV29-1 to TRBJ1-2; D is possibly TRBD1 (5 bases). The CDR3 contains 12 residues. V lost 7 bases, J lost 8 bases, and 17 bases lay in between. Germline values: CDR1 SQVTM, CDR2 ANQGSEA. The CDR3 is CSARPGVLGYTF. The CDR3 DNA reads TGCAGCGCCCGGCCGGGGGTTTTGGGCTACACCTTC.

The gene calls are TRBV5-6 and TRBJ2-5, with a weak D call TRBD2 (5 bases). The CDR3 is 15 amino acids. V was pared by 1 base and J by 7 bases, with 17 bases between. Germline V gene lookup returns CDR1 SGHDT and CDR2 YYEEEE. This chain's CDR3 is CASSLTGSPSGTQYF. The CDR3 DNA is TGTGCCAGCAGCTTGACGGGGAGCCCGTCGGGGACCCAGTACTTC.

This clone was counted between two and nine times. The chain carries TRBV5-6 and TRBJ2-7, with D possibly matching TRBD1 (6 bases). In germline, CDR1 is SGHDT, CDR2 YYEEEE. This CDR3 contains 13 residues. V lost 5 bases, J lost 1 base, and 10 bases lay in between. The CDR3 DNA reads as TGTGCCAGCAGTTCGGGACATTCCTACGAGCAGTACTTC. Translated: CASSSGHSYEQYF. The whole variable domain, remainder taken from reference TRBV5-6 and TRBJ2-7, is DAGVTQSPTHLIKTRGQQVTLRCSPKSGHDTVSWYQQALGQGPQFIFQYYEEEERQRGNFPDRFSGHQFPNYSSELNVNALLLGDSALYLCASSSGHSYEQYFGPGTRLTVT.